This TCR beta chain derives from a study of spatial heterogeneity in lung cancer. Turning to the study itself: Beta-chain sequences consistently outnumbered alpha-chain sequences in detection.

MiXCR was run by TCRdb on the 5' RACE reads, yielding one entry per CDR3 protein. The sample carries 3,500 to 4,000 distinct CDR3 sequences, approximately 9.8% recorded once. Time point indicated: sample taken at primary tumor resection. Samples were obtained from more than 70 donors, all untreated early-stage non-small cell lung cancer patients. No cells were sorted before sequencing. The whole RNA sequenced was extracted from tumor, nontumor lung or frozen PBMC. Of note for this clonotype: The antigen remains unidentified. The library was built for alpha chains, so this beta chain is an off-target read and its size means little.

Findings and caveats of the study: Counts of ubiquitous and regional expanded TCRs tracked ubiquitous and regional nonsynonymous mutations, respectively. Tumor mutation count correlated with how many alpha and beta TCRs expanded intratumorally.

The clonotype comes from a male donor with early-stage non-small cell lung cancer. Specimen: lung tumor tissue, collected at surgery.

CDR3 nucleotide sequence: TGCGCCAGCAGCCAAGAGGGAAGGGCCAGCACCGGGGAGCTGTTTTTT. Protein product: CASSQEGRASTGELFF. The rearrangement uses TRBV4-1 and TRBJ2-2; unclear D gene. Germline CDR1 is MGHRA and CDR2 is YSYEKL. The CDR3 has 16 amino acids. Trimming removed 0 bases from V and 4 bases from J, with 12 bases in between.